The sequence of this T cell receptor (beta chain) was determined in a study of blood T cell repertoires in COVID-19. Turning to the study itself: T cells, B-cell-depleted T cells, or PBMCs supplied cDNA or gDNA.

In the original analysis: Reference gene primer amplification yielded estimated nucleated cell counts. Profiling relied on immunoSEQ multiplex PCR, and the TCRdb table lists in-frame clones only, not all of them. V, J and clone size derive from that table, while D and trimming were established from the DNA sequence. The table records 150,000 to 200,000 clones, 80% to 85% of them present only once. V was trimmed by 2 bases and J by 7 bases, leaving 11 bases between them. The CDR3 length is 13 residues. Germline lookup yields CDR1 SNHLY and CDR2 FYNNEI. Source material: peripheral blood. The sequence came from a human donor with acute or convalescent COVID-19. The donor label of this sample is uncertain. The J gene is TRBJ1-2, the V gene TRBV2; D not certain. CDR3 coding DNA: TGTGCCAGCAGTGAATCGGGTCTCCCTGGCTACACCTTC. Translation gives CASSESGLPGYTF.